A selection of T cell receptor beta chains follows, all from one sample in a study of T cell repertoires in cytomegalovirus infection. TCRdb reprocessed the reads with MiXCR, giving one entry per CDR3 protein. The sample records about 920,000 distinct CDR3 sequences, 30% to 40% being singletons. For these receptors, no antigen is known. Sequenced material: cultured CD8+ T cells from PBMCs, taken from culture after CMV antigen stimulation. The source of these receptors is a human donor in good health (CMV status not recorded). Some clones in this sample may be carry-over from other donors' samples. Both conserved end residues are part of each CDR3. The D gene is left open where the match is weak. Clone size appears in some rows only: once, few, many, or a class for an expanded clone.

TRBJ1-2,-,TRBV29-1,few,CSVPTPRGYGYTF,TGCAGCGTCCCCACCCCCAGGGGCTATGGCTACACCTTC
TRBJ2-7,-,TRBV2,-,CATRVENYEQYF,TGTGCCACCAGGGTCGAAAACTACGAGCAGTACTTC
TRBJ2-3,TRBD2,TRBV9,-,CASSPRFGLAGGRADTQYF,TGTGCCAGCAGCCCACGATTCGGACTAGCGGGGGGCAGGGCAGATACGCAGTATTTT
TRBJ2-2,-,TRBV27,-,CASSLGYGLTGELFF,TGTGCCAGCAGTTTAGGCTACGGGTTAACCGGGGAGCTGTTTTTT
TRBJ2-1,TRBD1,TRBV27,few,CASSYQGEYYNEQFF,TGTGCCAGCAGTTATCAGGGGGAGTACTACAATGAGCAGTTCTTC
TRBJ2-1,-,TRBV6-1,few,CASRDLRSPNNEQFF,TGTGCCAGCAGGGACCTACGCAGCCCCAACAATGAGCAGTTCTTC
TRBJ2-5,-,TRBV7-8,many,CASSQGIRAETQYF,TGTGCCAGCAGCCAAGGGATTCGCGCGGAGACCCAGTACTTC
TRBJ2-3,-,TRBV12-3/TRBV12-4,-,CASRLLDWDTQYF,TGTGCCAGCAGGCTCCTGGACTGGGATACGCAGTATTTT
TRBJ1-1,-,TRBV6-2/TRBV6-3,-,CASSYRDPVNTEAFF,TGTGCCAGCAGTTACAGGGATCCTGTGAACACTGAAGCTTTCTTT
TRBJ2-2,-,TRBV6-2/TRBV6-3,-,CASSSDYDWGELFF,TGTGCCAGCAGTTCCGACTACGACTGGGGGGAGCTGTTTTTT
TRBJ1-4,-,TRBV13,-,CTSSSGRPNEKLFF,TGTACCAGCAGCTCCGGGAGACCTAATGAAAAACTGTTTTTT
TRBJ2-2,-,TRBV11-2,-,CASGGDMANTGELFF,TGTGCCAGCGGCGGTGACATGGCTAACACCGGGGAGCTGTTTTTT
TRBJ2-5,-,TRBV18,-,CASSRRYLQETQYF,TGTGCCAGCTCACGCAGGTACCTCCAAGAGACCCAGTACTTC
TRBJ2-1,-,TRBV2,few,CATEGIRNEQFF,TGTGCCACCGAGGGCATTAGGAATGAGCAGTTCTTC
TRBJ2-2,-,TRBV19,-,CASTLIGGTGELFF,TGTGCCAGTACCCTTATAGGTGGGACCGGGGAGCTGTTTTTT
TRBJ1-1,-,TRBV9,-,CASSLNPRNTEAFF,TGTGCCAGCAGCCTTAACCCCAGGAACACTGAAGCTTTCTTT
TRBJ1-1,-,TRBV12-3/TRBV12-4,many,CASSFGWGAGEGTFF,-
TRBJ1-5,-,TRBV19,few,CASSIGHRNSNQPQHF,TGTGCCAGTAGTATAGGACATCGGAATAGCAATCAGCCCCAGCATTTT
TRBJ1-5,TRBD1,TRBV23-1,few,CASSQCSDRGIFGNQPQHF,TGCGCCAGCAGTCAATGTTCGGACAGGGGCATCTTTGGCAATCAGCCCCAGCATTTT
TRBJ2-1,TRBD2,TRBV9,-,CASSVTSGGDNEQFF,TGTGCCAGCAGCGTGACTAGCGGGGGAGACAATGAGCAGTTCTTC
TRBJ2-7,TRBD2,TRBV14,few,CASSRQASGGPWEQYF,TGTGCCAGCAGCCGACAGGCTAGCGGGGGCCCGTGGGAGCAGTACTTC
TRBJ2-2,TRBD2,TRBV27,-,CASSLLSGGAGFTGELFF,TGTGCCAGCAGTTTATTAAGCGGGGGGGCAGGTTTCACCGGGGAGCTGTTTTTT
TRBJ1-2,TRBD1,TRBV19,few,CASSNRDRGLRPVYTF,TGTGCCAGTAGTAACCGGGACAGGGGGCTCCGCCCCGTCTACACCTTC
TRBJ1-2,-,TRBV6-5,many,CASSSSSYGYTF,TGTGCCAGCAGTTCATCTTCCTATGGCTACACCTTC
TRBJ1-5,-,TRBV6-5,few,CASSSSGWGLGNQPQHF,TGTGCCAGCAGTAGTTCAGGCTGGGGATTGGGCAATCAGCCCCAGCATTTT